These T cell receptor beta chains were read from a single sample in a study of patients and donors after allogeneic stem cell transplantation. TCRdb processed the RT-PCR reads anew with MiXCR; each CDR3 protein has one entry. The data show some 880,000 distinct CDR3 sequences, with more than 15% seen just once and 6% held by the top ten. Sequenced input: blood, either unsorted or a sorted T cell fraction (not recorded which). The receptor source for this set is a human donor who was either an allogeneic HSCT recipient or a stem cell or donor lymphocyte infusion donor (not recorded which). It is not recorded whose cells these are; they may come from a transplant donor. Both conserved end residues are part of each CDR3. The D gene is left open where the match is weak. Some rows have no size entry. The others give once, few or many, or a class for an expanded clone.

TRBJ2-1,TRBD2,.,TRBV9,TGTGCCAGCAGCCGTGGGGGGGTCATCAATGAGCAGTTCTTC,CASSRGGVINEQFF
TRBJ2-3,TRBD1,few,TRBV10-3,TGTGCCATCACGGGACAGAGCACAGATACGCAGTATTTT,CAITGQSTDTQYF
TRBJ2-1,TRBD1,.,TRBV7-3,TGTGCCAGCAGCTTAACGTTAGGACAGGTCAATGAGCAGTTCTTC,CASSLTLGQVNEQFF
TRBJ2-5,.,.,TRBV29-1,TGCAGCGCCGGATATGAGACCCAGTACTTC,CSAGYETQYF
TRBJ1-3,.,.,TRBV7-9,TGTGCCAGCGGGAGCAGGGAATACTCTGGAAACACCATATATTTT,CASGSREYSGNTIYF
TRBJ1-1,TRBD1,few,TRBV18,TGTGCCAGCTCACTTACAGGGGGGGCGCGAAACACTGAAGCTTTCTTT,CASSLTGGARNTEAFF
TRBJ2-4,.,many,TRBV3-1,TGTGCCAGCAGCAACGACAGGTCCAAAAACATTCAGTACTTC,CASSNDRSKNIQYF
TRBJ2-5,.,.,TRBV15,TGTGCCACCAGTAAGGGACGGCAAGAGACCCAGTACTTC,CATSKGRQETQYF
TRBJ2-2,TRBD2,.,TRBV4-1,TGCGCCAGCAGCCAAAAGGGCACTAGCGGGGGATTCGGGGAGCTGTTTTTT,CASSQKGTSGGFGELFF
TRBJ2-5,TRBD1,.,TRBV6-2/TRBV6-3,TGTGCCAGCAGCTCTCACAGGGGGCAAGAGACCCAGTACTTC,CASSSHRGQETQYF
TRBJ2-5,.,.,TRBV6-1,TGTGCCAGCAGACCCAATGGGGGCCTGGAGACCCAGTACTTC,CASRPNGGLETQYF
TRBJ2-7,TRBD2,few,TRBV3-1,TGTGCCAGCAGCCAGCTAGCGGGAGTGGGGTACGAGCAGTACTTC,CASSQLAGVGYEQYF
TRBJ1-1,TRBD1,many,TRBV12-3/TRBV12-4,TGTGCCAGCAGTCATCTCAGGGGGCGGGACACTGAAGCTTTCTTT,CASSHLRGRDTEAFF
TRBJ2-3,.,many,TRBV29-1,TGCAGCGTTGAAAGGACTTCGGGGAGCACAGATACGCAGTATTTT,CSVERTSGSTDTQYF
TRBJ2-3,TRBD1,.,TRBV9,TGTGCCAGCAGCTTGGGACAGCCCCCGGGTACGCAGTATTTT,CASSLGQPPGTQYF
TRBJ1-4,.,.,TRBV6-2/TRBV6-3,TGTGCCAGCAGTTACTCGACACGCAGAAAACTGTTTTTT,CASSYSTRRKLFF
TRBJ2-7,.,.,TRBV12-3/TRBV12-4,TGTGCCAGCAGTTTGCGACAGTTGTCCGAGCAGTACTTC,CASSLRQLSEQYF
TRBJ1-1,.,.,TRBV3-1,TGTGCCAGCAGCCATGGCAACGGTAGGACTGAAGCTTTCTTT,CASSHGNGRTEAFF
TRBJ2-5,.,few,TRBV9,TGTGCCAGCAGCGTCGGCCGGGCAGAGACCCAGTACTTC,CASSVGRAETQYF
TRBJ1-1,.,few,TRBV3-1,TGTGCCAGCAGCCAAAAAGGGACCAGACAGGACACTGAAGCTTTCTTT,CASSQKGTRQDTEAFF
TRBJ1-5,.,few,TRBV21-1,TGTGCCAGCAGCCCTGGGGCACATCCAGGGGGCGTTTATGATCAGCCCCAGCATTTT,CASSPGAHPGGVYDQPQHF
TRBJ2-1,TRBD2,.,TRBV5-1,TGCGCCAGCAGCCCCGGGGGGGAGGACTACCCTAACAATGAGCAGTTCTTC,CASSPGGEDYPNNEQFF
TRBJ2-1,TRBD1,.,TRBV7-2,TGTGCCAGCAGCCCGTGGACAGGGGGACCTCTCGAGCAGTTCTTC,CASSPWTGGPLEQFF
TRBJ2-1,.,.,TRBV20-1,TGCAGTGCTAGAGTGGAGGGGCTAGACGATGAGCAGTTCTTC,CSARVEGLDDEQFF
TRBJ2-7,.,.,TRBV27,TGTGCCAGCAGTTTCGCGGGGAAAAACTCCTACGAGCAGTACTTC,CASSFAGKNSYEQYF
TRBJ2-1,TRBD2,.,TRBV12-3/TRBV12-4,TGTGCCAGCAGTCGCGGCGGGAGGAATGAGCAGTTCTTC,CASSRGGRNEQFF
TRBJ2-7,.,.,TRBV20-1,TGCAGTGCTAACACGGTCGCCGAGCAGTACTTC,CSANTVAEQYF
TRBJ2-7,TRBD2,.,TRBV4-1,TGCGCCAGCAGCCCCCTAGGAATGGTAGCGGGAGGTGGGTCCTACGAGCAGTACTTC,CASSPLGMVAGGGSYEQYF
TRBJ2-1,TRBD2,.,TRBV29-1,TGCAGCGTCCTCCCGCCTAGCGGACCAAACAATGAGCAGTTCTTC,CSVLPPSGPNNEQFF
TRBJ2-7,TRBD2,few,TRBV5-1,TGCGCCAGCAGCTTGGTACTAGCGGGCACCTACGAGCAGTACTTC,CASSLVLAGTYEQYF
TRBJ1-1,.,few,TRBV4-1,TGCGCCAGCAGCAAGCCGGGGACGGGAAACACTGAAGCTTTCTTT,CASSKPGTGNTEAFF
TRBJ2-2,.,.,TRBV6-5,TGTGCCAGCAGTCGACAGAACGGGGAGCTGTTTTTT,CASSRQNGELFF
TRBJ2-1,TRBD2,few,TRBV11-3,TGTGCCAGCAGCCCCGGTGGGGCGGGGGTGAATGAGCAGTTCTTC,CASSPGGAGVNEQFF
TRBJ2-2,TRBD2,many,TRBV12-3/TRBV12-4,TGTGCCAGCACCCTGGGCGCGGGGGAGAACACCGGGGAGCTGTTTTTT,CASTLGAGENTGELFF
TRBJ1-1,TRBD1,.,TRBV5-5,TGTGCCAGCAGCTTCCCCGACGGACAGGGGGTAAACACTGAAGCTTTCTTT,CASSFPDGQGVNTEAFF
TRBJ1-2,.,.,TRBV5-6,TGTGCCAGCAGCCCCACACCCACGGGGGCAGTATTTAACTATGGCTACACCTTC,CASSPTPTGAVFNYGYTF
TRBJ2-1,TRBD2,.,TRBV24-1,TGTGCCACCAGTGACCCGAGCGGGGGCGCATACAATGAGCAGTTCTTC,CATSDPSGGAYNEQFF
TRBJ2-7,TRBD1,.,TRBV10-3,TGTGCCATGCTACAGGGGAACGAGCAGTACTTC,CAMLQGNEQYF
TRBJ2-5,.,few,TRBV10-3,TGTGCCATCAGTGAACCGCGGGGCCCAGAGACCCAGTACTTC,CAISEPRGPETQYF
TRBJ2-7,TRBD2,.,TRBV6-1,TGTGCCAGCAGGACTAGCGGGGGGACCTACGAGCAGTACTTC,CASRTSGGTYEQYF
TRBJ2-2,.,.,TRBV27,TGTGCCAGCAGTGTGAAGAACACCGGGGAGCTGTTTTTT,CASSVKNTGELFF
TRBJ2-2,.,many,TRBV12-3/TRBV12-4,TGTGCCAGCAGTTCTTATCCGGGGGAGCTGTTTTTT,CASSSYPGELFF
TRBJ2-1,.,.,TRBV3-1,TGTGCCAGCAGCCAAGTCAGCCGATTCTCCTACAATGAGCAGTTCTTC,CASSQVSRFSYNEQFF
TRBJ1-2,.,.,TRBV6-1,TGTGCCAGCAGTCCTATTCCGGGACGGAGCTCTATAGATGGCTACACCTTC,CASSPIPGRSSIDGYTF
TRBJ1-1,.,.,TRBV2,TGTGCCAGCAGGGGGGTTGGGAGGGACACTGAAGCTTTCTTT,CASRGVGRDTEAFF
TRBJ2-3,TRBD2,.,TRBV4-2,TGTGCCAGCAGCCAAGATGGGACTAGCGGGAGAAATACGCAGTATTTT,CASSQDGTSGRNTQYF
TRBJ1-2,TRBD1,few,TRBV24-1,TGTGCCACCAGTGAGGACTGGGACAGTACGGGCTACACCTTC,CATSEDWDSTGYTF
TRBJ2-7,TRBD1,.,TRBV5-6,TGTGCCAGCAGCAAAGACAGGGGGCTCTCTGCCTCCTACGAGCAGTACTTC,CASSKDRGLSASYEQYF